This T cell receptor (beta chain) stems from a study of T cell repertoires in cytomegalovirus infection. At the level of the study: Well-studied HLA-B-restricted epitopes and recently identified HLA-C-restricted epitopes of CMV were both used in the study. Matching HLA type and CMV infection were both indicated by public TCR beta signatures. Whole-study findings and limits: Accumulated public TCR beta family frequency recognized individuals carrying CMV together with the relevant HLA. Clonotype analysis showed dominance of the ex vivo response by HLA-C-restricted CMV-specific TCR beta clonotypes.

The CDR3 runs 12 residues. Germline CDR1 and CDR2: SQVTM and ANQGSEA. V was pared by 6 bases and J by 4 bases, with 4 bases of the junction left unmatched. The count of this clonotype is one. Its antigen is currently unknown. TCRdb fed the reads into MiXCR, producing one record per CDR3 protein. Among about 480,000 distinct CDR3 sequences listed, roughly a third were seen once. This specimen consisted of cultured PBMCs, obtained from culture after CMV antigen stimulation. The source is a human donor in good health (CMV status not recorded). Some clones in this sample may be carry-over from other donors' samples. The chain links TRBV29-1 to TRBJ1-1; TRBD1 matches 8 bases. The CDR3 region has the DNA TGCAGCGTGAGGACAGGGTCCACTGAAGCTTTCTTT. This encodes CSVRTGSTEAFF. The whole variable domain, remainder taken from reference TRBV29-1 and TRBJ1-1, is SAVISQKPSRDICQRGTSLTIQCQVDSQVTMMFWYRQQPGQSLTLIATANQGSEATYESGFVIDKFPISRPNLTFSTLTVSNMSPEDSSIYLCSVRTGSTEAFFGQGTRLTVV.